This T cell receptor beta chain derives from a study of cytomegalovirus exposure and HLA in healthy donors. The wider study: Some 85 million unique TCRs from HLA-typed donors were held in an early data release.

The PCR employed 60 Vbeta primers together with 13 Jbeta primers. Only in-frame clones appear in the TCRdb table, and some are missing; sequencing was by immunoSEQ multiplex PCR. The sample consists of more than 150,000 clones, approximately 88% of them appearing once. Comments on this clone: The antigen is undetermined.

V gave up 6 bases and J gave up 1 base; unmatched junction bases: 5. Germline V gene lookup returns CDR1 SQVTM and CDR2 ANQGSEA. The length of the CDR3 is 13 residues. Study findings and constraints: Equally common other TCR beta chains were less clonally expanded than HLA-associated ones, a later analysis found. A later analysis revealed that TCR association rates differed between HLA loci, peaking at DRB1 and bottoming out at HLA-C. Accurate prediction of most subjects' HLA-A and HLA-B alleles from TCR beta sequences was reported.

The clonotype originates from a young woman in good health and CMV-seronegative. Sequenced sample: PBMCs. The chain carries TRBV29-1 and TRBJ1-1, with 7 bases that match TRBD1. In nucleotides, the CDR3 is TGCAGCGTAATCAGGGGGACGAACACTGAAGCTTTCTTT. It encodes CSVIRGTNTEAFF.